These T cell receptor beta chains were read from a single sample in a study of blood T cell repertoires in COVID-19. Method: immunoSEQ multiplex PCR; TCRdb's copy keeps in-frame clones and lacks some. This sample has about 160,000 clones, with about four fifths found just once. Sequencing was carried out using peripheral blood. Receptors were obtained from a woman older than 75 with active or convalescent COVID-19. The CDR3 runs from the conserved cysteine through the conserved F or W. The D gene is left open where the match is weak. The listing skips clone size in some rows; elsewhere it reads once, few, many or a size class.

size	D	V	J	CDR3	DNA
.	TRBD1	TRBV2	TRBJ1-2	CASSEALGQANYGYTF	TGTGCCAGCAGTGAAGCGCTTGGACAGGCGAACTATGGCTACACCTTC
once	TRBD1	TRBV7-2	TRBJ1-2	CASSFQGADYGYTF	TGTGCCAGCAGCTTCCAGGGGGCGGACTATGGCTACACCTTC
once	.	TRBV19	TRBJ1-6	CASSIDTSSYNSPLHF	TGTGCCAGTAGTATAGATACCAGCTCCTATAATTCACCCCTCCACTTT
few	TRBD1	TRBV10-2	TRBJ1-4	CASGTGGSSSNEKLFF	TGCGCCAGCGGGACAGGGGGTTCGTCCTCTAATGAAAAACTGTTTTTT
.	TRBD2	TRBV9	TRBJ2-1	CASSVGVAGGRVYEQFF	TGTGCCAGCAGCGTAGGGGTAGCGGGAGGGCGCGTGTATGAGCAGTTCTTC
.	.	TRBV3-1/TRBV3-2	TRBJ1-1	CASTSGERMNTEAFF	TGTGCCAGCACTTCCGGGGAAAGAATGAACACTGAAGCTTTCTTT
.	.	TRBV29-1	TRBJ1-1	CSGGNTEAFF	TGCAGCGGCGGGAACACTGAAGCTTTCTTT
.	TRBD1	TRBV19	TRBJ2-1	CASSIVGQGSYNEQFF	TGTGCCAGTAGTATTGTGGGACAGGGGTCCTACAATGAGCAGTTCTTC
.	.	TRBV28	TRBJ1-1	CASSLSREAFF	TGTGCCAGCAGTTTGTCCCGGGAAGCTTTCTTT
.	.	TRBV7-2	TRBJ2-1	CASSLGRYNEQFF	TGTGCCAGCAGCTTAGGGCGGTACAATGAGCAGTTCTTC
.	TRBD2	TRBV29-1	TRBJ2-1	CSVGLDYFYNEQFF	TGCAGCGTCGGACTAGACTACTTCTACAATGAGCAGTTCTTC
.	TRBD1	TRBV6-5	TRBJ1-1	CASSPLRGLGTEAFF	TGTGCCAGCAGTCCCCTCAGGGGGCTGGGCACTGAAGCTTTCTTT
.	TRBD2	TRBV7-6	TRBJ2-7	CASSLDRAGVSYEQYF	TGTGCCAGCAGCTTAGATAGAGCGGGAGTCTCCTACGAGCAGTACTTC
.	.	TRBV11-1	TRBJ2-7	CASSLLRSYEQYF	TGTGCCAGCAGCTTATTGCGGTCCTACGAGCAGTACTTC
.	.	TRBV7-2	TRBJ2-7	CASSPPTGLTYEQYF	TGTGCCAGCAGCCCCCCAACAGGGTTGACTTACGAGCAGTACTTC
.	.	TRBV18	TRBJ2-3	CASSPSYRGTDTQYF	TGTGCCAGCTCTCCAAGCTACCGGGGCACAGATACGCAGTATTTT
.	.	TRBV12-3/TRBV12-4	TRBJ2-2	CASSFLATGELFF	TGTGCCAGCAGTTTTCTAGCGACCGGGGAGCTGTTTTTT
.	TRBD1	TRBV2	TRBJ1-1	CASRETGTGITEAFF	TGTGCCAGCAGGGAGACCGGGACAGGGATCACTGAAGCTTTCTTT
.	.	TRBV18	TRBJ2-3	CASSPGSSTDTQYF	TGTGCCAGCTCACCAGGGAGTAGTACAGATACGCAGTATTTT
.	TRBD1	TRBV7-3	TRBJ1-1	CASSPTTGAPTEAFF	TGTGCCAGCAGCCCTACGACAGGGGCGCCCACTGAAGCTTTCTTT
.	.	TRBV6-5	TRBJ2-7	CASSPPGGIRAEQYF	TGTGCCAGCAGCCCACCCGGGGGTATTCGGGCCGAGCAGTACTTC
.	.	TRBV11-2	TRBJ2-7	CASSRDAGASDEQYF	TGTGCCAGCAGCCGAGACGCGGGGGCCTCTGATGAGCAGTACTTC
.	TRBD1	TRBV28	TRBJ1-6	CASSSHPGTGNSPLHF	TGTGCCAGCAGTTCGCACCCCGGGACAGGGAATTCACCCCTCCACTTT
.	.	TRBV14	TRBJ2-1	CASSQAGGVTYNEQFF	TGTGCCAGCAGCCAAGCCGGGGGAGTCACCTACAATGAGCAGTTCTTC
.	.	TRBV6-1	TRBJ2-7	CASSEALEYEQYF	TGTGCCAGCAGTGAAGCGCTGGAGTACGAGCAGTACTTC
.	.	TRBV6-1	TRBJ2-1	CASSEAAGTYNEQFF	TGTGCCAGCAGTGAAGCGGCGGGTACCTACAATGAGCAGTTCTTC
.	.	TRBV5-1	TRBJ2-5	CASSPVGAEETQYF	TGCGCCAGCAGCCCCGTGGGAGCGGAAGAGACCCAGTACTTC
.	TRBD1	TRBV7-9	TRBJ1-1	CASSSLGQIEAFF	TGTGCCAGCAGCTCCCTGGGACAGATTGAAGCTTTCTTT
.	.	TRBV5-4	TRBJ2-3	CAHGQATFDTQYF	TGTGCCCATGGCCAGGCAACTTTTGATACGCAGTATTTT
.	.	TRBV10-1	TRBJ2-1	CASSESGGGNEQFF	TGCGCCAGCAGTGAGTCGGGAGGGGGCAATGAGCAGTTCTTC
.	.	TRBV28	TRBJ1-1	CASSFAGRNTEAFF	TGTGCCAGCAGTTTTGCAGGGCGGAACACTGAAGCTTTCTTT